A single sample is the source of the 20 T cell receptor beta chains below, sequenced in a study of identifying expanded T cells in peripheral blood. Produced via immunoSEQ multiplex PCR; TCRdb's table is partial and in-frame only. The top ten hold more than 2.5% of the sample, which has approximately 79,000 clones, roughly 88% seen once. Sample: blood. The origin of the receptors is a person between 18 and 75 years old in good health.

This clone is a singleton in its sample. The V call is TRBV20-1, the J call TRBJ1-1; D unresolved. Germline V lookup: CDR1 DFQATT, CDR2 SNEGSKA (reference sequence). The length of the CDR3 is 11 residues. V gave up 3 bases and J gave up 7 bases, with 9 bases separating them. The CDR3 DNA is TGCAGTGCTAGGACCGGAGGTGAAGCTTTCTTT. Translation gives CSARTGGEAFF.

This chain joins TRBV5-4 and TRBJ2-3; 10 bases match TRBD1. CDR1 is SGHNT and CDR2 is YYREEE in the germline V gene (reference sequence). V lost 4 bases, J lost 4 bases, and 6 bases stayed unmatched. The CDR3 length is 15 residues. The CDR3 spells CASSPGQGLADTQYF. CDR3 nucleotides: TGTGCCAGCAGCCCGGGACAGGGGTTGGCAGATACGCAGTATTTT.

V usage is TRBV2 and J usage is TRBJ1-5; 9 bases are shared with TRBD1. Germline-derived CDR1 and CDR2 are SNHLY and FYNNEI. Losses at the gene ends were 6 bases for V and 4 bases for J; bases not matched to a gene: 7. The length of the CDR3 is 15 residues. CDR3 region: CASRTGTGLNQPQHF. The CDR3 nucleotides are TGTGCCAGCAGAACCGGGACAGGGCTGAATCAGCCCCAGCATTTT.

This chain links TRBV5-1 with TRBJ2-7, with a possible D match to TRBD2 (5 bases). The CDR3 contains 14 residues. Germline V lookup: CDR1 SGHRS, CDR2 YFSETQ. V was pared by 2 bases and J by 0 bases, with 9 bases between. CDR3 amino acids: CASSFLGSSYEQYF. The CDR3 coding sequence is TGCGCCAGCAGCTTTCTTGGGAGCTCCTACGAGCAGTACTTC. Using reference TRBV5-1 and TRBJ2-7 for the parts outside the CDR3, the full variable domain is KAGVTQTPRYLIKTRGQQVTLSCSPISGHRSVSWYQQTPGQGLQFLFEYFSETQRNKGNFPGRFSGRQFSNSRSEMNVSTLELGDSALYLCASSFLGSSYEQYFGPGTRLTVT.

This chain joins TRBV11-2 and TRBJ1-2, with TRBD1 identical over 9 bases. The trim removed 2 bases at V and 8 bases at J, leaving 12 bases unmatched. The CDR3 contains 16 residues. The germline CDR1 and CDR2 sequences are SGHAT and FQNNGV. The CDR3 protein is CASSLHGDREADGYTF. Here the CDR3 DNA reads TGTGCCAGCAGCTTACATGGGGACAGGGAAGCGGACGGCTACACCTTC.

The gene calls are TRBV2 and TRBJ1-2, with TRBD1 matching 8 bases. This CDR3 comprises 14 residues. Per the germline V gene, CDR1 is SNHLY and CDR2 is FYNNEI. V shed 2 bases, J shed 6 bases, and the junction held 5 bases outside the gene matches. CDR3 sequence (DNA): TGTGCCAGCAGTGAATCGCGGACAGGGAATGGCTACACCTTC. Translating it yields CASSESRTGNGYTF.

V gene TRBV7-3 combines with J gene TRBJ2-2; D perhaps matches TRBD2 (6 bases). Between the trimmed V and J ends, which lost 6 bases and 0 bases, there was a span of 14 bases. CDR1 and CDR2 (germline): SGHTA, FQGTGA. The CDR3 is made up of 16 amino acids. CDR3 sequence reads: CASSPYGGSNTGELFF. DNA for the CDR3: TGTGCCAGCAGTCCCTACGGGGGTTCGAACACCGGGGAGCTGTTTTTT.

The V call is TRBV2, the J call TRBJ1-2; D gene uncertain. The V end lost 9 bases, the J end lost 1 base, and 9 bases lay between the germline ends. This CDR3 is 12 amino acids long. CDR1 and CDR2 from the germline V gene are SNHLY and FYNNEI. CDR3 nucleotides: TGTGCCAGTAAGGAGAATAACTATGGCTACACCTTC. It codes for CASKENNYGYTF.

V and J are TRBV11-2 and TRBJ1-5; D gene unclear. CDR3 length: 14 residues. Trimming took off 2 bases at V and 7 bases at J, with 12 bases between the two ends. Germline CDR1 reads SGHAT; CDR2 reads FQNNGV. The DNA for the CDR3 is TGTGCCAGCAGCTTATCCCTTAGCGACCAGCCCCAGCATTTT. It specifies CASSLSLSDQPQHF.

The chain joins TRBV4-1 to TRBJ1-3; D possibly corresponds to TRBD1 (5 bases). Trimming removed 0 bases from V and 11 bases from J, with 17 bases in between. CDR1 and CDR2 from the germline V gene are MGHRA and YSYEKL. The CDR3 loop spans 15 amino acids. This chain's CDR3 is CASSQDGQGQLPIYF. CDR3 nucleotides: TGCGCCAGCAGCCAAGATGGTCAGGGCCAGCTCCCCATATATTTT.

The V call is TRBV2, the J call TRBJ2-7; possibly TRBD1 or TRBD2 for D (6 bases each). The V and J ends lost 8 bases and 3 bases respectively, with 17 bases between them. Germline V CDR1 and CDR2: SNHLY, FYNNEI. The CDR3 has 14 residues. CDR3 DNA: TGTGCCAGCTGCCTTGGAGGGGGAAGCTACGAGCAGTACTTC. This translates into CASCLGGGSYEQYF.

The rearrangement uses TRBV5-4 and TRBJ2-7, with 7 bases lining up with TRBD2. The CDR3 contains 13 residues. The J segment lost 6 bases and the V segment lost 0 bases, leaving 3 bases of the junction unmatched. Per the germline V gene, CDR1 is SGHNT and CDR2 is YYREEE (reference sequence). In DNA, the CDR3 is TGTGCCAGCAGCTTGGTTGGGGGGGGCGAGCAGTACTTC. Amino acids: CASSLVGGGEQYF.

The chain combines TRBV4-3 with TRBJ1-2; a weak D match, TRBD1 (6 bases). Germline V gene lookup returns CDR1 LGHNA and CDR2 YSLEER. The CDR3 consists of 15 residues. V was trimmed by 1 base and J by 3 bases, leaving 12 bases between them. The CDR3 bases are TGCGCCAGCAGCCAAGCCGCAGGGGAGGACTATGGCTACACCTTC. Protein product: CASSQAAGEDYGYTF.

The chain carries TRBV7-3 and TRBJ2-3; 9 nucleotides match TRBD2. V lost 5 bases, J lost 0 bases, and 6 bases stayed unmatched. The CDR3 length is 16 residues. The germline CDR1 and CDR2 sequences are SGHTA and FQGTGA. The CDR3 region is CASSPRLAGSTDTQYF. For the CDR3, the DNA is TGTGCCAGCAGCCCCCGGCTAGCGGGGAGCACAGATACGCAGTATTTT.

The chain has TRBV29-1 and TRBJ1-1, with a weak D call TRBD1 (5 bases). Trimming removed 4 bases at V and 10 bases at J, with 16 bases between. The CDR3 runs to 12 residues. Germline lookup yields CDR1 SQVTM and CDR2 ANQGSEA. CDR3 sequence (DNA): TGCAGCGTTGGGTCCCCTTCTGGGGGAGCTTTCTTT. It yields the protein CSVGSPSGGAFF.

V gene TRBV6-4 combines with J gene TRBJ2-2, with TRBD2 as a possible D gene (5 bases). CDR3 size: 14 residues. V lost 5 bases and J lost 3, with 10 bases in between. Looked up from germline, CDR1 is MRHNA and CDR2 is SNTAGT. The CDR3 DNA reads TGTGCCAGCAGTCCCGGGATATACACCGGGGAGCTGTTTTTT. As protein: CASSPGIYTGELFF.

The genes are TRBV18 and TRBJ2-2; D remains ambiguous. Germline CDR1 reads KGHSH; CDR2 reads LQKENI. The CDR3 is 14 residues long. V lost 1 base and J 5 bases, leaving 8 bases between the germline ends. The CDR3 coding sequence is TGTGCCAGCTCACCACGTAGGGAAACCGGGGAGCTGTTTTTT. This encodes CASSPRRETGELFF.

V and J are TRBV6-5 and TRBJ1-1; a possible D gene is TRBD1 (6 bases). V was trimmed by 6 bases and J by 4 bases, leaving 12 bases between them. CDR1 is MNHEY and CDR2 is SVGAGI in the germline V gene. The CDR3 is 13 residues long. The CDR3 nucleotides read TGTGCCAGCAGCCGTGTAGGGGGCACTGAAGCTTTCTTT. Translating gives CASSRVGGTEAFF.

The rearrangement joins TRBV27 to TRBJ1-4; 9 nucleotides agree with TRBD1. This CDR3 is built from 14 residues. V shed 10 bases, J shed 5 bases, and the junction held 8 bases outside the gene matches. Germline CDR1 and CDR2: MNHEY and SMNVEV (reference sequence). The DNA of the CDR3 is TGTGCCACCCGGTCGGGGACAGGGAATGAAAAACTGTTTTTT. Its protein is CATRSGTGNEKLFF.

This chain connects TRBV28 to TRBJ2-7, with TRBD1 matching 12 bases. Per germline, CDR1 MDHEN and CDR2 SYDVKM. The CDR3 length is 15 residues. V was pared by 3 bases and J by 9 bases, with 9 bases of the junction left unmatched. CDR3 in amino acids: CASSLYSGQGAWQYF. In DNA, the CDR3 is TGTGCCAGCAGTTTGTATTCGGGACAGGGGGCTTGGCAGTACTTC.